The entry that follows covers one TCR beta chain sequence. This CDR3 has 14 residues. Germline loops: CDR1 GTSNPN, CDR2 SVGIG (reference sequence). Deletions cut 3 bases from V and 4 bases from J, with 16 bases between. The record originates from a study of response to subunit inactivated influenza vaccine. Using its own MiXCR run on the RT-PCR reads, TCRdb lists one record per CDR3 protein. Found here are 530,000 or so distinct CDR3 sequences, roughly 12% of them singletons; the top ten hold 10% to 13%. This material consisted of PBMCs from blood, taken on the day of vaccination. This chain joins TRBV30 and TRBJ2-7; D not certain. The receptor was derived from a man aged 50-60 years who received an inactivated influenza vaccine. The CDR3 bases are TGTGCCTGGAGGCCGGGTCTTCAAGGGTACGAGCAGTACTTC. Translation: CAWRPGLQGYEQYF.